The 8 T cell receptor beta chains in this list originate from one sample, sequenced in a study of blood T cell repertoires in COVID-19. The method was immunoSEQ multiplex PCR; TCRdb's version includes in-frame clones alone and lacks a portion of them. This repertoire shows about 190,000 clones, 82% found once; its top ten account for approximately 8.1%. Specimen: peripheral blood. These receptors originate from a woman aged 55-70 years with COVID-19, enrolled during active disease.

The gene calls are TRBV3-1 (or the pseudogene TRBV3-2) and TRBJ2-3, with 7 bases lining up with TRBD1. This CDR3 is 16 amino acids long. The ends lost 3 bases at V and 0 bases at J; junction bases unmatched: 6. Per germline, CDR1 LGHDT and CDR2 YNNKEL (reference sequence). This CDR3 is CASSHTRGISTDTQYF. Written as DNA, the CDR3 is TGTGCCAGCAGCCATACCAGGGGGATCAGCACAGATACGCAGTATTTT.

V and J are TRBV6-5 and TRBJ1-1, with TRBD1 identical over 10 bases. This CDR3 has 14 residues. V was clipped by 6 bases and J by 11 bases; unmatched bases: 12. Per germline, CDR1 MNHEY and CDR2 SVGAGI. DNA of the CDR3: TGTGCCAGCAGAGGGGACAGGGGAAGTTCTGCGGCTTTCTTT. Translated, it gives CASRGDRGSSAAFF.

The chain carries TRBV6-1 and TRBJ2-7; D unresolved. V lost 0 bases and J lost 2, with 8 bases in between. The CDR3 has 14 amino acids. Germline values: CDR1 MNHNS, CDR2 SASEGT. CDR3 sequence: CASSEALVPYEQYV. Here the CDR3 DNA reads TGTGCCAGCAGTGAAGCTCTCGTCCCCTACGAGCAGTACGTC.

This sequence joins TRBV15 and TRBJ2-1, with 12 bases lining up with TRBD2. The CDR3 runs 17 residues. The V gene end was trimmed by 2 bases and the J gene end by 6 bases; junction bases not matched to a gene: 8. Germline values: CDR1 LNHNV, CDR2 YYDKDF (reference sequence). For the CDR3, the DNA is TGTGCCACCAGCAGACCCCCGACTAGCGGGGGACCCAATGAGCAGTTCTTC. This sequence encodes CATSRPPTSGGPNEQFF.

The gene calls are TRBV9 and TRBJ1-1; D gene ambiguous. CDR3 length: 14 amino acids. From germline, CDR1 is SGDLS and CDR2 YYNGEE. The V end lost 5 bases, the J end lost 1 base, and 12 bases lay between the germline ends. CDR3 nucleotides: TGTGCCAGCAGGGAGGTGCCGGGGAACACTGAAGCTTTCTTT. This encodes CASREVPGNTEAFF. Full variable domain (outside the CDR3, taken from reference TRBV9 and TRBJ1-1): DSGVTQTPKHLITATGQRVTLRCSPRSGDLSVYWYQQSLDQGLQFLIQYYNGEERAKGNILERFSAQQFPDLHSELNLSSLELGDSALYFCASREVPGNTEAFFGQGTRLTVV.

This chain joins TRBV4-1 and TRBJ1-4; 10 bases align to TRBD1. CDR3 length: 19 residues. J was trimmed by 0 bases and V by 3 bases; bases with no gene match: 10. Per the germline V gene, CDR1 is MGHRA and CDR2 is YSYEKL. The CDR3: CASSQQPGQGPATNEKLFF. The CDR3 DNA is TGCGCCAGCAGCCAGCAACCGGGACAGGGGCCTGCAACTAATGAAAAACTGTTTTTT.

CDR3 sequence reads: CSVGQLRVRSYEQYF. The CDR3 DNA reads as TGCAGCGTCGGACAGCTTCGAGTTCGCTCCTACGAGCAGTACTTC. The chain combines TRBV29-1 with TRBJ2-7, with D maybe TRBD1 (6 bases). Germline V gives CDR1 SQVTM, CDR2 ANQGSEA. Between the trimmed V and J ends, which lost 6 bases and 0 bases, there was a span of 18 bases. The CDR3 is 15 residues long.

The chain joins TRBV2 to TRBJ1-5; D uncertain. CDR1 is SNHLY and CDR2 is FYNNEI in the germline V gene. The ends were cut back, 4 bases at V and 0 bases at J, with 10 bases in the middle. The CDR3 contains 15 residues. The CDR3 spells CASSGVSLSNQPQHF. The CDR3 bases are TGTGCCAGCAGTGGTGTGTCACTTAGCAATCAGCCCCAGCATTTT.